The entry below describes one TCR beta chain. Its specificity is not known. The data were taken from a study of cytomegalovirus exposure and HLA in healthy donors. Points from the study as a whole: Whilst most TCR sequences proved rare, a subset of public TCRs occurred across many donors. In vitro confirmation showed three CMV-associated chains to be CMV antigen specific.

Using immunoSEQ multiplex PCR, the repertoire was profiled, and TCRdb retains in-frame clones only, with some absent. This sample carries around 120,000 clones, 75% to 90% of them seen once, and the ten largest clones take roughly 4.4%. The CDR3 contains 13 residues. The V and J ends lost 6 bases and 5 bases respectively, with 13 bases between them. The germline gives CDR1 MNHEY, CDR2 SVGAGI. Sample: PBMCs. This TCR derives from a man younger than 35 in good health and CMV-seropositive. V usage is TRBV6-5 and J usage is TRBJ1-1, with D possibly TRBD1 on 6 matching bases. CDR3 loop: CASSPGQGTEAFF. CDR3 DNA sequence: TGTGCCAGCAGCCCAGGCCAGGGGACTGAAGCTTTCTTT.